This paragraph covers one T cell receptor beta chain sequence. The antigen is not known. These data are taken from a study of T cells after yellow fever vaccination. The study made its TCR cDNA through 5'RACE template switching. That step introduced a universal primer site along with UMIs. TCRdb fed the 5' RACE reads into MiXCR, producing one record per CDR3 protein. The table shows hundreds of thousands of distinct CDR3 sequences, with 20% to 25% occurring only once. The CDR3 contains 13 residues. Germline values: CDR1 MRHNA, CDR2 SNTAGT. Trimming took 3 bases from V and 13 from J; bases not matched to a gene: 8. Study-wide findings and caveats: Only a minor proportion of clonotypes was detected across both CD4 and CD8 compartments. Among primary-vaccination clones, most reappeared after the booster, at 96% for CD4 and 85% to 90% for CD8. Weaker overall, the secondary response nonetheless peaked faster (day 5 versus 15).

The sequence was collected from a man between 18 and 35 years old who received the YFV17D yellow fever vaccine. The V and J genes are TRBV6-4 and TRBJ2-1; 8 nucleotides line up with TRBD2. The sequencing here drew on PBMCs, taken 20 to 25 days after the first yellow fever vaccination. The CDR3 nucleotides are TGTGCCAGCAGTGAGGGGACGGGGGGGCCCCAGTTCTTC. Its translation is CASSEGTGGPQFF.